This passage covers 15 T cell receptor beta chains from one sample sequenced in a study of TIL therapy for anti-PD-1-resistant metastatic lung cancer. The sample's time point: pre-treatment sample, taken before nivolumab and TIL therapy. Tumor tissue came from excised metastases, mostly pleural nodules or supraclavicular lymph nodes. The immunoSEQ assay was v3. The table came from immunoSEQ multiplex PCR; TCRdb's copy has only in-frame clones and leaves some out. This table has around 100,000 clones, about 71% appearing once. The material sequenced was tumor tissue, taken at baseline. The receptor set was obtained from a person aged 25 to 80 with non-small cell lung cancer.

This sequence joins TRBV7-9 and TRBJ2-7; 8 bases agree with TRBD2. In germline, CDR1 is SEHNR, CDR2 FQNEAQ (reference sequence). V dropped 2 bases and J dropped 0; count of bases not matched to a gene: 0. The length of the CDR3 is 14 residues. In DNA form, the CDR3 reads TGTGCCAGCAGCTTACTAGCGGGCTCCTACGAGCAGTACTTC. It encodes CASSLLAGSYEQYF.

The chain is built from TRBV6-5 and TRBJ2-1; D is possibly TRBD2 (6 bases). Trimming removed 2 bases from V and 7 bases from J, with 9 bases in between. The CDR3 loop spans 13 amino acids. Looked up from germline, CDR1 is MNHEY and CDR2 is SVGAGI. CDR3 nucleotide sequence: TGTGCCAGCAGTTACGGCGGGGCAAATGAGCAGTTCTTC. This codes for CASSYGGANEQFF.

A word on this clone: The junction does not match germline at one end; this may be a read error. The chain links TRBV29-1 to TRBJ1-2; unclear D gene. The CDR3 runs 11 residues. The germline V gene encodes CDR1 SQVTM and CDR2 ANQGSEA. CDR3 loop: CSVEVGYSYTF. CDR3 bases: TGCAGCGTTGAGGTCGGCTATAGCTACACCTTC.

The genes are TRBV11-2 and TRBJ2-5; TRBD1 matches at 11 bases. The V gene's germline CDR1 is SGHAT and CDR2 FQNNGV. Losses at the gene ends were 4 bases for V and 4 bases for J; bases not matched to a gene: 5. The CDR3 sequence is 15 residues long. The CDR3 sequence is CASSSRTGGAETQYF. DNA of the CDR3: TGTGCCAGCAGCTCCCGGACAGGGGGCGCAGAGACCCAGTACTTC.

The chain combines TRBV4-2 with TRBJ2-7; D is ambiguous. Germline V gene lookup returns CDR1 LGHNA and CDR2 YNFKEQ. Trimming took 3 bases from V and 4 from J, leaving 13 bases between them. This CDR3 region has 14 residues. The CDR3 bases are TGTGCCAGCAGCCAGGAAAGAATGGAATACGAGCAGTACTTC. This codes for CASSQERMEYEQYF.

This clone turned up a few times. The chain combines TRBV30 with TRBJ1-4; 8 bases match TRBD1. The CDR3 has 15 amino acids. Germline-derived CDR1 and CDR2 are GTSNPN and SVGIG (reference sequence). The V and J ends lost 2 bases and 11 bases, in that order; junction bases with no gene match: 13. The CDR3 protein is CAWSRIRGQGGKLFF. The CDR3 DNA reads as TGTGCCTGGAGTCGGATCAGAGGACAGGGTGGTAAACTGTTTTTT.

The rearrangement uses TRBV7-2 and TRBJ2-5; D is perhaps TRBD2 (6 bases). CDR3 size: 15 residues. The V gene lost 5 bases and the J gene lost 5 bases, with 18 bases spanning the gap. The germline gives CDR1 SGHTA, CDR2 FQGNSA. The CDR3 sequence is CASSPNRGRTETQYF. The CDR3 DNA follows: TGTGCCAGCAGCCCGAATCGGGGGAGGACGGAGACCCAGTACTTC.

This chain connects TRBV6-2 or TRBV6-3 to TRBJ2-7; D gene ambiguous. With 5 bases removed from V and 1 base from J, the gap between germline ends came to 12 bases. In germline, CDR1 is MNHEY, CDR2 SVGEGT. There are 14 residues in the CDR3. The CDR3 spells CASSTPRASYEQYF. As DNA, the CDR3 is TGTGCCAGCAGTACCCCGAGAGCTTCCTACGAGCAGTACTTC.

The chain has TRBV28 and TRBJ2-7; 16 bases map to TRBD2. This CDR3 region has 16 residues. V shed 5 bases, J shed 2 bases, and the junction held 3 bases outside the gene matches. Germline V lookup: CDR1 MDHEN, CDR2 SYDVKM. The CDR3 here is CASSGTSGGDTYEQYF. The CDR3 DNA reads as TGTGCCAGCAGTGGGACTAGCGGGGGGGACACCTACGAGCAGTACTTC.

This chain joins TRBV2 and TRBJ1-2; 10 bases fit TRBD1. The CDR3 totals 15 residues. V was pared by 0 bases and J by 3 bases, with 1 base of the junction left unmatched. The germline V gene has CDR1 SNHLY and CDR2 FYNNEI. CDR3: CASSEAGQGYYGYTF. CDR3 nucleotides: TGTGCCAGCAGTGAAGCGGGACAGGGGTACTATGGCTACACCTTC.

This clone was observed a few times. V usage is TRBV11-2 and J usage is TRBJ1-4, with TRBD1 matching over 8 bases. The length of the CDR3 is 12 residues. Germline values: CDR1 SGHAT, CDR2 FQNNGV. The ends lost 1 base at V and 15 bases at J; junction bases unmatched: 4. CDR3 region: CASSLAGQGLFF. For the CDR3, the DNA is TGTGCCAGCAGCTTAGCCGGACAGGGATTGTTTTTT. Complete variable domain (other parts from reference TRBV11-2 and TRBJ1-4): EAGVAQSPRYKIIEKRQSVAFWCNPISGHATLYWYQQILGQGPKLLIQFQNNGVVDDSQLPKDRFSAERLKGVDSTLKIQPAKLEDSAVYLCASSLAGQGLFFGSGTQLSVL.

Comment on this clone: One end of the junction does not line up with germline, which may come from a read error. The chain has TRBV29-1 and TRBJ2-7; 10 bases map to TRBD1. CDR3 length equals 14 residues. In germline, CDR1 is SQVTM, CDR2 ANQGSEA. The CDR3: CSVEAGTGAYEQYF. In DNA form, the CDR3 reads TGCAGCGTGGAAGCCGGGACAGGGGCCTACGAGCAGTACTTC.

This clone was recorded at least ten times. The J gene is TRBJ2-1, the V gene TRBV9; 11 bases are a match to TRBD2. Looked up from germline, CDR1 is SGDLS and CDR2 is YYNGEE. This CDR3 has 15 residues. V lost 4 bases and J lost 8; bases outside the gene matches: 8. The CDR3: CASSPTSGRSDEQFF. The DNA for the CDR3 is TGTGCCAGCAGCCCAACTAGCGGGAGAAGCGATGAGCAGTTCTTC.

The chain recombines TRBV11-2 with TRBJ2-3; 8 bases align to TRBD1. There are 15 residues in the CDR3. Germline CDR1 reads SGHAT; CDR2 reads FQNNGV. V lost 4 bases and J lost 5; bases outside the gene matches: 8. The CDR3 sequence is CASSSHAGGQDTQYF. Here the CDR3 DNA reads TGTGCCAGCAGCTCACATGCAGGGGGCCAAGATACGCAGTATTTT.

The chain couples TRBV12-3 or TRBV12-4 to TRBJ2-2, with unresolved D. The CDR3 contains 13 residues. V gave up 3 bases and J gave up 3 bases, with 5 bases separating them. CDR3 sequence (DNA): TGTGCCAGCAGTTTTCCAGACACCGGGGAGCTGTTTTTT. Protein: CASSFPDTGELFF.